These 18 T cell receptor beta chains share one sample of origin, sequenced in a study of cytomegalovirus exposure and HLA in healthy donors (dated 2017 in TCRdb). The library was prepared using the immunoSEQ multiplex PCR assay. TCRdb re-hosts the immuneACCESS table, in-frame sequences only. Its copies lack some clones; in the studies checked, an unresolved V gene accounts for under half of them, and the cause for the rest is not known. The sample records hundreds of thousands of clones, more than 85% of which are singletons. More than 10% of the sample is taken by the ten largest. Material for sequencing was PBMCs. Every receptor here comes from a man aged 18 to 30 in good health and CMV-seropositive.

This clone was counted between two and nine times. The chain joins TRBV28 to TRBJ1-2; no clear D. The germline V gene has CDR1 MDHEN and CDR2 SYDVKM. V lost 10 bases and J 3 bases, leaving 6 bases between the germline ends. The CDR3 is 10 residues long. The CDR3 sequence is CATRDYGYTF. In DNA, the CDR3 is TGTGCCACCCGGGACTATGGCTACACCTTC.

The rearrangement joins TRBV28 to TRBJ1-2; TRBD1 matches 8 bases. The CDR3 covers 16 residues. V shed 5 bases, J shed 8 bases, and the junction held 16 bases outside the gene matches. Germline-derived CDR1 and CDR2 are MDHEN and SYDVKM. The CDR3 DNA follows: TGTGCCAGCAGTCTTAGCCCTGGACAGGGCCGCGGAGGCTACACCTTC. It translates to CASSLSPGQGRGGYTF.

The sample holds a few counts of this clone. The chain couples TRBV10-3 to TRBJ2-1; 13 bases are shared with TRBD2. The junction had 3 bases not matched to a gene; V was cut back by 11 bases and J by 5 bases. There are 13 residues in the CDR3. Germline values: CDR1 ENHRY, CDR2 SYGVKD. The CDR3, as DNA: TGTGCCGCCGGGACTAGCGGGAACAATGAGCAGTTCTTC. Translation gives CAAGTSGNNEQFF.

CDR3 residues: CASSNTQENTEAFF. CDR3 bases: TGTGCCAGCAGTAACACGCAGGAGAACACTGAAGCTTTCTTT. V is TRBV2 and J is TRBJ1-1; D unresolved. The CDR3 totals 14 residues. CDR1 is SNHLY and CDR2 is FYNNEI in the germline V gene. Trimming took 5 bases from V and 1 from J, leaving 11 bases between them.

The gene calls are TRBV27 and TRBJ2-2, with 8 bases fitting TRBD1. The junction had 8 bases not matched to a gene; V was cut back by 5 bases and J by 3 bases. CDR1 MNHEY and CDR2 SMNVEV come from the germline V gene (reference sequence). The length of the CDR3 is 16 residues. The CDR3 protein is CASSKQGTGHTGELFF. CDR3 in DNA: TGTGCCAGCAGTAAACAAGGGACAGGCCACACCGGGGAGCTGTTTTTT.

V and J are TRBV2 and TRBJ2-1; no firm D call. CDR3 length equals 13 residues. Germline CDR1 SNHLY, CDR2 FYNNEI. Trimming removed 4 bases from V and 3 bases from J, with 7 bases in between. CDR3 nucleotide sequence: TGTGCCAGCAGTGCGGCGGTCTACAATGAGCAGTTCTTC. Its protein product is CASSAAVYNEQFF.

The rearrangement joins TRBV27 to TRBJ2-1; D may be TRBD2 (6 bases). Germline CDR1 reads MNHEY; CDR2 reads SMNVEV (reference sequence). With 6 bases removed from V and 5 bases from J, the gap between germline ends came to 17 bases. The CDR3 length is 15 residues. CDR3 sequence reads: CASRWGERAHNEQFF. The DNA of the CDR3 is TGTGCCAGCAGATGGGGTGAGCGGGCCCACAATGAGCAGTTCTTC.

In this sample, this clone turned up a few times. The rearrangement uses TRBV2 and TRBJ2-1, with D uncertain. This CDR3 has 15 amino acids. The V end was cut by 1 base, the J end by 2 bases, with 9 bases between. Germline CDR1 reads SNHLY; CDR2 reads FYNNEI. CDR3 region: CASSEEAGTYNEQFF. In DNA form, the CDR3 reads TGTGCCAGCAGTGAAGAGGCAGGAACCTACAATGAGCAGTTCTTC.

The V and J genes are TRBV15 and TRBJ2-3; TRBD2 aligns across 9 bases. Germline loops: CDR1 LNHNV, CDR2 YYDKDF (reference sequence). The CDR3 has 15 residues. J lost 6 bases, V lost 0 bases, and 4 bases had no gene match. The DNA for the CDR3 is TGTGCCACCAGCAGAGATAGCGGGAGTTCTGATACGCAGTATTTT. Translation gives CATSRDSGSSDTQYF.

The V call is TRBV19, the J call TRBJ2-1; D may be TRBD1 (6 bases). The V gene's germline CDR1 is LNHDA and CDR2 SQIVND (reference sequence). The CDR3 covers 14 residues. V was pared by 3 bases and J by 8 bases, with 14 bases between. As DNA, the CDR3 is TGTGCCAGTAGTATCTCAGGGGTAGTCTATGAGCAGTTCTTC. It is translated as CASSISGVVYEQFF.

The V and J genes are TRBV4-2 and TRBJ2-7; D not certain. The CDR3 sequence is 14 residues long. Germline CDR1 reads LGHNA; CDR2 reads YNFKEQ. Trimming took 0 bases from V and 4 from J, leaving 10 bases between them. CDR3 sequence (DNA): TGTGCCAGCAGCCAAGAGGGGTTTTTTTACGAGCAGTACTTC. Its translation is CASSQEGFFYEQYF.

The CDR3 region is CASSELRLAVSYEQYF. CDR3 nucleotides: TGTGCCAGCAGTGAATTGAGGCTAGCTGTCTCCTACGAGCAGTACTTC. The V and J genes are TRBV2 and TRBJ2-7; D is possibly TRBD2 (5 bases). This CDR3 is built from 16 residues. Germline V gene sequence: CDR1 SNHLY, CDR2 FYNNEI. V was cut by 2 bases and J by 0 bases, with 14 bases left in between.

The chain combines TRBV6-1 with TRBJ2-1; 7 bases agree with TRBD2. Trimming at V came to 3 bases and at J to 6 bases, leaving 14 bases not matched to a gene. This CDR3 spans 17 amino acids. The germline V gene has CDR1 MNHNS and CDR2 SASEGT. CDR3 sequence reads: CASSDPIGAGLFNEQFF. As DNA, the CDR3 is TGTGCCAGCAGTGACCCCATTGGAGCGGGATTATTCAATGAGCAGTTCTTC.

The J gene is TRBJ2-2, the V gene TRBV6-6, with TRBD1 matching 7 bases. The CDR3 sequence is 16 residues long. Germline CDR1 MNHNY, CDR2 SVGAGI (reference sequence). The V gene end was trimmed by 2 bases and the J gene end by 6 bases; junction bases not matched to a gene: 9. The DNA of the CDR3 is TGTGCCAGCAGTTACCGGGCCCCACAGGGGCCCGGGGAGCTGTTTTTT. Translated, it gives CASSYRAPQGPGELFF.

The gene calls are TRBV4-3 and TRBJ2-7, with 7 bases lining up with TRBD2. V lost 4 bases, J lost 4 bases, and 10 bases stayed unmatched. This CDR3 comprises 15 residues. Germline V gives CDR1 LGHNA, CDR2 YSLEER. CDR3 DNA sequence: TGCGCCAGCAGCCGGAACCTAGCGGACAATTACGAGCAGTACTTC. Its protein product is CASSRNLADNYEQYF.

This clone appeared a few times. The same CDR3 also results from other DNA sequences found in this sample. CDR3 sequence reads: CASSLNTEAFF. The CDR3 bases are TGCGCCAGCAGCTTGAACACTGAAGCTTTCTTT. This chain uses TRBV5-1 with TRBJ1-1; D is undetermined. V was trimmed by 1 base and J by 2 bases, leaving 0 bases between them. The germline V gene encodes CDR1 SGHRS and CDR2 YFSETQ. CDR3 length: 11 residues.

V gene TRBV2 combines with J gene TRBJ2-3; tentative D call: TRBD2 (5 bases). Trimming stripped 4 bases from V and 5 bases from J, with 13 bases between. The CDR3 has 14 residues. Looked up from germline, CDR1 is SNHLY and CDR2 is FYNNEI. The CDR3 sequence: CASSGGRLRDTQYF. In nucleotides, the CDR3 is TGTGCCAGCAGTGGTGGGAGACTCCGAGATACGCAGTATTTT.

J is TRBJ2-3 and V is TRBV9; D might be TRBD2 (5 bases). The CDR3 has 16 amino acids. Germline V CDR1 and CDR2: SGDLS, YYNGEE. Trimming cost V 0 bases and J 2 bases, with 13 bases left between them. The CDR3 bases are TGTGCCAGCAGCGTAGACCGGGGAGATCTCACAGATACGCAGTATTTT. Protein product: CASSVDRGDLTDTQYF.